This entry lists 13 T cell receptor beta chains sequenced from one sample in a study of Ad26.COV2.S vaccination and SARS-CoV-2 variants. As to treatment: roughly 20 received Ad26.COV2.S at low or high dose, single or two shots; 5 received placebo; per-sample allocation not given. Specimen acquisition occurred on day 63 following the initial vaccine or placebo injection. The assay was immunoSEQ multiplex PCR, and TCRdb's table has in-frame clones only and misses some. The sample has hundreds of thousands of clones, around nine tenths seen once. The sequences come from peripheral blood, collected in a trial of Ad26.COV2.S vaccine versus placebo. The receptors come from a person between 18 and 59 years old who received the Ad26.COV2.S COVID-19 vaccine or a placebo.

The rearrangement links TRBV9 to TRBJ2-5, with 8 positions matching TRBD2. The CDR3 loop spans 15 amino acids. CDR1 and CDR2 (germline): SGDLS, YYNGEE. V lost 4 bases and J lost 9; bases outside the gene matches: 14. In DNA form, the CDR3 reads TGTGCCAGCAGCCCTACTAGCGGACCACCCGTTGCCCAGTACTTC. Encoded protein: CASSPTSGPPVAQYF.

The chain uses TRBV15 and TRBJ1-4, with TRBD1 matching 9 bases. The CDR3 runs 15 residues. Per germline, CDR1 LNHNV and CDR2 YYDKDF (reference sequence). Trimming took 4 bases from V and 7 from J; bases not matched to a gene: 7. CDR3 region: CATSTTTGGIEKLFF. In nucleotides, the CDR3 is TGTGCCACCAGCACAACGACAGGGGGAATTGAAAAACTGTTTTTT.

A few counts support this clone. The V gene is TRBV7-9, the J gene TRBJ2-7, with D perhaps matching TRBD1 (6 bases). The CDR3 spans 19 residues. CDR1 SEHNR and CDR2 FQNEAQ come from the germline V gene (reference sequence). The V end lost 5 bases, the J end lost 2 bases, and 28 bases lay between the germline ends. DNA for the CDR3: TGTGCCAGCAGCATGACATATGAGGGGGTAACGACAATAACCTACGAGCAGTACTTC. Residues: CASSMTYEGVTTITYEQYF.

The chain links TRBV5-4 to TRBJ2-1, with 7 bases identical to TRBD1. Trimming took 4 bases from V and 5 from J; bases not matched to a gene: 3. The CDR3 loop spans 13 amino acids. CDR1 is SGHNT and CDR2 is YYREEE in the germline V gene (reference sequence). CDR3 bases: TGTGCCAGCAGCGGGACAGTCGACAATGAGCAGTTCTTC. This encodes CASSGTVDNEQFF.

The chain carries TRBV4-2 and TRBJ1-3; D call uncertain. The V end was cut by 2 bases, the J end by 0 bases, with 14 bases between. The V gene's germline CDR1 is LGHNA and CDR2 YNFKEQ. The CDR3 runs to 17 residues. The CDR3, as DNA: TGTGCCAGCAGCCAAAATCTCCTTACGACCTCTGGAAACACCATATATTTT. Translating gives CASSQNLLTTSGNTIYF.

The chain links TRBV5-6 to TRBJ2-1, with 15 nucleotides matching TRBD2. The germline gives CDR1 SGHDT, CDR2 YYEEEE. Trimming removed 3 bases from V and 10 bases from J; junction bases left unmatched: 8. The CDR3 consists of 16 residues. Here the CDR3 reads CASSWGLAGGTGEQFF. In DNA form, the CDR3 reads TGTGCCAGCAGCTGGGGACTAGCGGGAGGCACAGGGGAGCAGTTCTTC.

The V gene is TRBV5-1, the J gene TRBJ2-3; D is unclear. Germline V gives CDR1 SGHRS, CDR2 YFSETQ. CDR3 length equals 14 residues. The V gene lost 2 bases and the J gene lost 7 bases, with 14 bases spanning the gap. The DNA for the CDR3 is TGCGCCAGCAGCTTCGGAGACAATTCAAATACGCAGTATTTT. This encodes CASSFGDNSNTQYF.

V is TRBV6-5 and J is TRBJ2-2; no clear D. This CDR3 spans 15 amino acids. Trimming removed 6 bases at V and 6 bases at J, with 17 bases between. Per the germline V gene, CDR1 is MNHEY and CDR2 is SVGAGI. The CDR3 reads CASSLSRQRSGELFF. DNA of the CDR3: TGTGCCAGCAGCCTAAGCAGGCAGAGGTCCGGGGAGCTGTTTTTT.

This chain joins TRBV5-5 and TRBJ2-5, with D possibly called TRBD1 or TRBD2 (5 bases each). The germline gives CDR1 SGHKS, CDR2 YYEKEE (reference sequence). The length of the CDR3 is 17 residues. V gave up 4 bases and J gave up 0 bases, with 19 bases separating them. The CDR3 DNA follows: TGTGCCAGCAGCACGAGAAGGGACGGGACGTACCAAGAGACCCAGTACTTC. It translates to CASSTRRDGTYQETQYF.

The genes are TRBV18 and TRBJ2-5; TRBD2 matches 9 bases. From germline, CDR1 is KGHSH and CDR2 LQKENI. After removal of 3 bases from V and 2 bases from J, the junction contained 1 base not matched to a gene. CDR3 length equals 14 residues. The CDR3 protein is CASSPTSGQETQYF. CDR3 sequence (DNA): TGTGCCAGCTCACCGACTAGCGGACAAGAGACCCAGTACTTC. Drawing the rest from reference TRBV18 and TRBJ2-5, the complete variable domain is NAGVMQNPRHLVRRRGQEARLRCSPMKGHSHVYWYRQLPEEGLKFMVYLQKENIIDESGMPKERFSAEFPKEGPSILRIQQVVRGDSAAYFCASSPTSGQETQYFGPGTRLLVL.

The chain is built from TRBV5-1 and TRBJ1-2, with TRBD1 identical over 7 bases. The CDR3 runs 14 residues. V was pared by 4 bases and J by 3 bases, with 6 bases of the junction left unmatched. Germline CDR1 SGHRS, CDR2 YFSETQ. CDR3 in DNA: TGCGCCAGCAGCGGAACAGGGGAGGACTATGGCTACACCTTC. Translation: CASSGTGEDYGYTF.

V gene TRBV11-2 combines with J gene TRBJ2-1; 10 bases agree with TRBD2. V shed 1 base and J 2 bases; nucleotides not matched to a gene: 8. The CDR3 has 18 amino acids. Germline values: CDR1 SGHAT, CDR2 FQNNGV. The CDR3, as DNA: TGTGCCAGCAGCTTAGTGTATGAGCTAGCGGGGGCCTACAATGAGCAGTTCTTC. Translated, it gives CASSLVYELAGAYNEQFF.

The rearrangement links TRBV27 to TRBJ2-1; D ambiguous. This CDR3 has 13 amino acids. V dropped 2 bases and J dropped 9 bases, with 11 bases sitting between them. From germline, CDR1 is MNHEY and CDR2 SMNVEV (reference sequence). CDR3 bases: TGTGCCAGCAGTTTAATGTCGGGTCTTGAGCAGTTCTTC. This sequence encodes CASSLMSGLEQFF.